This T cell receptor (beta chain) came from a study of blood T cell repertoires in COVID-19. Some clones are missing from TCRdb's copy, which holds only in-frame ones; the method was immunoSEQ multiplex PCR. The sample has around 94,000 clones, 75% to 90% seen once. The CDR3 covers 13 residues. Germline V lookup: CDR1 SNHLY, CDR2 FYNNEI. V shed 4 bases, J shed 5 bases, and the junction held 3 bases outside the gene matches. The J gene is TRBJ1-1, the V gene TRBV2; 8 bases match TRBD1. The clonotype originates from a woman aged 50 to 65 with COVID-19, enrolled during active disease. Sequenced: peripheral blood. DNA of the CDR3: TGTGCCAGCAGTGGACAGGGGAGGACTGAAGCTTTCTTT. Translating gives CASSGQGRTEAFF.